This T cell receptor beta chain was documented in a study of T cell repertoires in cytomegalovirus infection. Whole-study findings and limits: HLA-C-restricted CMV clonotypes gave the most frequent clonotype in two of eight donors.

TCRdb passed the reads through MiXCR, listing each CDR3 protein once. This table holds a few hundred thousand distinct CDR3 sequences, more than 8% found once. CDR1 is SQVTM and CDR2 is ANQGSEA in the germline V gene. The V end lost 4 bases, the J end lost 5 bases, and 14 bases lay between the germline ends. The CDR3 runs 13 residues. The sample holds a few counts of this clonotype. The antigen is not known. The clonotype comes from a human donor in good health (CMV status not recorded). Some clones in this sample may be carry-over from other donors' samples. Material for sequencing was PBMCs. This chain joins TRBV29-1 and TRBJ1-1; perhaps TRBD1 as D (6 bases). The CDR3 bases are TGCAGCGTTGCGGAGACAGGTCGGACTGAAGCTTTCTTT. Translated, it gives CSVAETGRTEAFF. Variable domain in full (rest from reference TRBV29-1 and TRBJ1-1): SAVISQKPSRDICQRGTSLTIQCQVDSQVTMMFWYRQQPGQSLTLIATANQGSEATYESGFVIDKFPISRPNLTFSTLTVSNMSPEDSSIYLCSVAETGRTEAFFGQGTRLTVV.